This T cell receptor (beta chain) was sequenced for a study of blood T cell repertoires in COVID-19. Study in general: The origin of the acute and convalescent COVID-19 samples was the United States, Italy and Spain. T cells, B-cell-depleted T cells, or PBMCs provided the cDNA or gDNA that served as material.

From germline, CDR1 is SGHTA and CDR2 FQGNSA. The CDR3 covers 15 residues. J was trimmed by 5 bases and V by 5 bases; bases with no gene match: 5. Original handling: Amplification of reference gene primers was used by the study to estimate nucleated cell counts. Generated by immunoSEQ multiplex PCR, the TCRdb table keeps only in-frame clones and is missing some. V and J calls plus clone size are reproduced from that table; the DNA served to infer D and trimming. The sample records over 200,000 clones, 75% to 90% being singletons. The sequencing sample was made of peripheral blood. This chain uses TRBV7-2 with TRBJ2-2; 10 bases are shared with TRBD2. The clonotype was recovered from a human donor in a cohort sampled during active COVID-19. The CDR3 is CASSPGTSDTGELFF. CDR3 nucleotides: TGTGCCAGCAGCCCCGGGACTAGCGATACCGGGGAGCTGTTTTTT.